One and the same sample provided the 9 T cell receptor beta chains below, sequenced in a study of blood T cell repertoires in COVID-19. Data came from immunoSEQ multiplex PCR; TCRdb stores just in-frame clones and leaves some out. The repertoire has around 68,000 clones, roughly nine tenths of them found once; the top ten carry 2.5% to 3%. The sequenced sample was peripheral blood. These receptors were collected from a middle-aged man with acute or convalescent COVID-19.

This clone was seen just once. CDR3 sequence reads: CATSGASGVSGELFF. DNA of the CDR3: TGTGCCACCAGTGGCGCTTCGGGAGTCTCCGGGGAGCTGTTTTTT. The rearrangement links TRBV24-1 to TRBJ2-2, with a possible D match to TRBD2 (6 bases). Between the trimmed V and J ends, which lost 5 bases and 6 bases, there was a span of 15 bases. The CDR3 runs 15 residues. Per the germline V gene, CDR1 is KGHDR and CDR2 is SFDVKD.

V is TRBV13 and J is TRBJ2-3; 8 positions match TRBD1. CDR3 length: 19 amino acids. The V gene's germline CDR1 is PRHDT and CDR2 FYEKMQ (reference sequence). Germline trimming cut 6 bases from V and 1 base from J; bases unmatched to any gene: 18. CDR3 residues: CASSPPPGVRGRGTDTQYF. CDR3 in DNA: TGTGCCAGCAGTCCTCCGCCGGGGGTCAGGGGGCGCGGCACAGATACGCAGTATTTT.

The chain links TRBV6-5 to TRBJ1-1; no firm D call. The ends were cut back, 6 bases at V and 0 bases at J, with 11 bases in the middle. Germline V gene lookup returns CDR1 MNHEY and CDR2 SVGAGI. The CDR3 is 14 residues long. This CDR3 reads CASRIDTMNTEAFF. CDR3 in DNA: TGTGCCAGCAGGATCGACACCATGAACACTGAAGCTTTCTTT.

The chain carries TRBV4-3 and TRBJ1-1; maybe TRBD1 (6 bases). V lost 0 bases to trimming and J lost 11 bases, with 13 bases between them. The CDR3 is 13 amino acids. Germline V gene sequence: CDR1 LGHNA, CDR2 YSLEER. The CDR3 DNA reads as TGCGCCAGCAGCCAAGATCGGACAGATTGGGCTTTCTTT. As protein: CASSQDRTDWAFF.

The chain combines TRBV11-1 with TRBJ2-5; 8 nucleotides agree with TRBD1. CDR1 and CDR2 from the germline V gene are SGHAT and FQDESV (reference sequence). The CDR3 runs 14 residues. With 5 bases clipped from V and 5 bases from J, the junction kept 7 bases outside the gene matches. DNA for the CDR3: TGTGCCAGCAGCATCTCAGGGGGCGCGGAGACCCAGTACTTC. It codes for CASSISGGAETQYF.

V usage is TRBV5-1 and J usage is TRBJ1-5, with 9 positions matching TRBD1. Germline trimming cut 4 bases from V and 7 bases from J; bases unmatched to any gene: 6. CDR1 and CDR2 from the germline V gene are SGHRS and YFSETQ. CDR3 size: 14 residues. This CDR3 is CASSPGQGGQPQHF. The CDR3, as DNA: TGCGCCAGCAGCCCGGGACAGGGCGGCCAGCCCCAGCATTTT. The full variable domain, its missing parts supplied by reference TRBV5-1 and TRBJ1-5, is KAGVTQTPRYLIKTRGQQVTLSCSPISGHRSVSWYQQTPGQGLQFLFEYFSETQRNKGNFPGRFSGRQFSNSRSEMNVSTLELGDSALYLCASSPGQGGQPQHFGDGTRLSIL.

This CDR3 is CASSLTGMNTEAFF. As DNA, the CDR3 is TGTGCCAGCAGTTTGACAGGCATGAACACTGAAGCTTTCTTT. V gene TRBV28 combines with J gene TRBJ1-1; perhaps TRBD1 as D (6 bases). The ends were cut back, 3 bases at V and 0 bases at J, with 8 bases in the middle. The CDR3 runs 14 residues. Germline lookup yields CDR1 MDHEN and CDR2 SYDVKM.

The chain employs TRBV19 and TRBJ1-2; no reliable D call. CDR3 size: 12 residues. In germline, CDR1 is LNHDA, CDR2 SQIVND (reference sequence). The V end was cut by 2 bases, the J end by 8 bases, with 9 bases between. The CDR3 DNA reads TGTGCCAGTAGTATAAGAGGGCAGGGCTACACCTTC. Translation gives CASSIRGQGYTF.

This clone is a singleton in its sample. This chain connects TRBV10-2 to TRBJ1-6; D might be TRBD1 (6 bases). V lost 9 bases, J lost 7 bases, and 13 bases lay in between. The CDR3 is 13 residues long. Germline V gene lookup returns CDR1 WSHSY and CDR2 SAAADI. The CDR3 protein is CASAQGPNSPLHF. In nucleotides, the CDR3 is TGCGCCAGTGCACAGGGACCCAATTCACCCCTCCACTTT.